This TCR beta chain was obtained from a study of T cells after posttransplantation cyclophosphamide (dated by TCRdb to the mid-2010s). In terms of the full investigation: Using TRB sequencing, the study followed how the T cell repertoire rebuilt after myeloablative bone marrow transplantation with posttransplantation cyclophosphamide given as GVHD prophylaxis. Antigen receptor sequencing covered samples from about 40 PTCy-treated patients and approximately 15 of their related bone marrow donors. Blood from every one of the roughly 30 PTCy patients who had 1-year posttransplant specimens underwent TRB sequencing. Up to roughly 3 additional blood samples from 2 to 5.2 years after transplant were also TRB-sequenced in 3 patients, as was pretransplant blood from a handful of patients. Because TRA and TRB clonality were tightly correlated in 9 samples, subsequent TCR analyses were focused on TRB only. Public TRB sequences were queried against a database of over 3,000 sequences associated with responses to pathogens, tumor antigens, self-antigens and alloantigens.

A control cohort of approximately 10 patients who had been given myeloablative marrow transplants with methotrexate plus a calcineurin inhibitor was sampled 1 year after transplant. Mononuclear cells from peripheral blood and bone marrow were separated by Ficoll-Hypaque density centrifugation and then cryopreserved. TRB sequencing was run on genomic DNA with either the immunoSEQ assay at survey resolution or the hsTCRB kit. Per the source publication's procedure: The immunoSEQ software was used for initial read processing, and the LymphoSeq R package was used for repertoire analyses. Clonality was computed as 1 minus normalized Shannon entropy; Gini coefficient was also calculated for each TRB dataset. To infer phenotypes in unsorted samples, TRB sequences from sorted subsets of the recipient or donor were mapped onto unsorted samples from the same recipient. The clones in this table, taken by TCRdb from immuneACCESS, are in-frame only. Not every clone is retained; where verified, under half of the shortfall comes from an unresolved V gene, and the cause of the rest is unknown. V, J and clone size derive from that table, while D and trimming were established from the DNA sequence. The sample contains over 15,000 clones, 87% of them found a single time. 3.5% to 4% of the sample lies in the top ten.

For this clone: Its antigen is still unknown. One base away there is no much larger clone; base qualities are not given.

What the study reported, not specific to this receptor: Across fewer than 55 patients, TRB clonality was highly associated with recipient CMV seropositivity and CMV reactivation, and PTCy diversity was similar to diversity in CNI/methotrexate controls. The TRB repertoires of T cells infiltrating skin or the GI tract showed only limited overlap with the TRB repertoires found in blood. Donor-recipient similarity was low at 1-2 months but rose over the first year, and later blood repertoires were often dominated by donor CD8+ memory clones.

The CDR3 sequence holds 17 residues, the cysteine and phenylalanine included. Only the CDR3 portion is preserved as DNA: 51 bases, with reading frame beginning at the first base. Taken from the germline V gene, the CDR1 and CDR2 loops are MDHEN and SYDVKM. V is pruned by 2 bases and J by 0 bases, leaving 7 bases of the junction without a gene match. The TCR originated in a male patient aged 50 or older who received an allogeneic stem cell transplant from an unrelated donor, was CMV-positive, and had chronic GVHD only. Once a transplant has taken place, some T cells may be donor derived. The chain joins TRBV28 to TRBJ1-5, with TRBD1 identical over 7 junction bases. Sequences were derived from PBMCs, sampled after an allogeneic stem cell transplant with a calcineurin inhibitor and methotrexate. The nucleotide sequence is given as TGTGCCAGCAGTTTAGTGGACAGGTTGTATAGCAATCAGCCCCAGCATTTT. It translates to CASSLVDRLYSNQPQHF. Supplemented by the reference TRBV28 and TRBJ1-5 proteins around the CDR3, the complete variable domain is DVKVTQSSRYLVKRTGEKVFLECVQDMDHENMFWYRQDPGLGLRLIYFSYDVKMKEKGDIPEGYSVSREKKERFSLILESASTNQTSMYLCASSLVDRLYSNQPQHFGDGTRLSIL.